Reported below is one T cell receptor beta chain. V was trimmed by 3 bases and J by 0 bases, leaving 12 bases between them. Germline CDR1 and CDR2: GTSNPN and SVGIG (reference sequence). The length of the CDR3 is 15 residues. The data stem from a study of blood T cell repertoires in COVID-19. Study-wide background: Collection of acute and convalescent COVID-19 samples took place in the United States, Italy and Spain.

Clinical history as reported by participants underpinned cohort assignment. In the authors' workflow: Scientists estimated how many nucleated cells there were by amplifying reference gene primers. Using immunoSEQ multiplex PCR, the repertoire was profiled, and TCRdb retains in-frame clones only, with some absent. V and J calls and clone size follow that table, whereas D and trimming were derived from the DNA. The sample comprises around 140,000 clones, 84% of which are singletons, and less than 4% rests with the top ten. Material for sequencing was PBMCs or T cells enriched from blood (not recorded which). The V gene is TRBV30, the J gene TRBJ1-3; tentatively, D is TRBD1 (5 bases). The source is a woman in her fifties or sixties with acute COVID-19. The CDR3 DNA is TGTGCCTGGAGCATCGACAGTAACTCTGGAAACACCATATATTTT. Its translation: CAWSIDSNSGNTIYF.